One and the same sample provided the 4 T cell receptor beta chains below, sequenced in a study of PD-L1 blockade in urothelial cancer. Data came from immunoSEQ multiplex PCR; TCRdb stores just in-frame clones and leaves some out. The sample has fewer than 50,000 clones; around 79% are singletons. Documented time point: pretreatment peripheral blood. The material sequenced was PBMCs, taken around atezolizumab (anti-PD-L1) treatment. The receptors stem from a man in his 70s with urothelial cancer.

CDR3 coding DNA: TGTGCCAGCTCACTGCGAGCCGGGACAGGGTTTAATCAGCCCCAGCATTTT. This translates into CASSLRAGTGFNQPQHF. The genes are TRBV18 and TRBJ1-5; 9 nucleotides match TRBD1. The CDR3 extends over 17 amino acids. Germline values: CDR1 KGHSH, CDR2 LQKENI. After removal of 4 bases from V and 4 bases from J, the junction contained 11 bases not matched to a gene.

This sequence joins TRBV7-2 and TRBJ2-1; no firm D call. Germline V CDR1 and CDR2: SGHTA, FQGNSA. V gave up 1 base and J gave up 0 bases, with 10 bases separating them. The CDR3 is 16 amino acids. Here the CDR3 DNA reads TGTGCCAGCAGCTTAGTAGCTACTAACTCCTACAATGAGCAGTTCTTC. Amino acid sequence: CASSLVATNSYNEQFF. Complete variable domain (other parts from reference TRBV7-2 and TRBJ2-1): GAGVSQSPSNKVTEKGKDVELRCDPISGHTALYWYRQSLGQGLEFLIYFQGNSAPDKSGLPSDRFSAERTGGSVSTLTIQRTQQEDSAVYLCASSLVATNSYNEQFFGPGTRLTVL.

This CDR3 is CASSFQGVTAEAFF. The CDR3 bases are TGTGCCAGCAGTTTTCAGGGGGTGACGGCTGAAGCTTTCTTT. This rearrangement joins TRBV28 to TRBJ1-1; 7 bases agree with TRBD1. V gave up 3 bases and J gave up 6 bases; unmatched junction bases: 7. The CDR3 is 14 amino acids. Looked up from germline, CDR1 is MDHEN and CDR2 is SYDVKM.

The CDR3 here is CASSAGPGQGSYEQYF. CDR3 bases: TGCGCCAGCAGCGCGGGTCCGGGACAGGGTTCCTACGAGCAGTACTTC. The V call is TRBV5-1, the J call TRBJ2-7; 9 bases are shared with TRBD1. V shed 4 bases and J 1 base; nucleotides not matched to a gene: 9. Germline V CDR1 and CDR2: SGHRS, YFSETQ. The CDR3 covers 16 residues.